The clone carrying this T cell receptor (beta chain) came up many times. The antigen is unknown. Coverage ceases 3 residues before the CDR3 finishes, and the germline J gene fills in the end. Most patients and controls had Caucasian heritage. Blood samples were heparinized, about 5 to 9 ml per donor. The CDR3 runs 15 residues. Trimming pared 3 bases from V and 8 bases from J, leaving 17 bases between. Per the germline V gene, CDR1 is GTSNPN and CDR2 is SVGIG (reference sequence). The repertoire was sequenced with immunoSEQ multiplex PCR; TCRdb's copy has only in-frame clones and lacks some. This record lists tens of thousands of clones, none seen once only, and the top ten clones contain roughly 6.2%. This sample was included in a study of T cell clonality in common variable immunodeficiency. General study results and limits: CVID subjects showed higher TCRbeta clonality than healthy controls. Compared with controls, CVID subjects had fewer shared TCRbeta clones.

The chain recombines TRBV30 with TRBJ1-6, with a possible D match to TRBD1 (5 bases). The receptor's source is a person aged 18 to 70 in good health. Sequencing was done on a sample of peripheral blood mononuclear cells. The CDR3 is CAWSWVAGRDSPLHF. The DNA read from the CDR3 is TGTGCCTGGAGCTGGGTGGCAGGGAGAGATTCACCC.